The 19 T cell receptor beta chains below all came from one sample that was sequenced in a study of T cells after yellow fever vaccination. TCRdb redid the calling of the 5' RACE reads with MiXCR, one entry per CDR3 protein. The profile covers hundreds of thousands of distinct CDR3 sequences, with around an eighth appearing a single time and more than 13% taken by the ten largest. The starting material was PBMCs, obtained on the day of the yellow fever booster vaccination. Receptor source: a man aged 25 to 40 who received the YFV17D yellow fever vaccine.

This CDR3 reads CASSSETKDGYTF. The DNA for the CDR3 is TGTGCCAGCAGTTCGGAGACAAAAGATGGCTACACCTTC. The V gene is TRBV27, the J gene TRBJ1-2; D not certain. The germline gives CDR1 MNHEY, CDR2 SMNVEV (reference sequence). CDR3 length equals 13 residues. V lost 4 bases and J 6 bases, leaving 12 bases between the germline ends.

There are a few counts of this clonotype. The chain recombines TRBV20-1 with TRBJ2-5; D is possibly TRBD1 or TRBD2 (5 bases each). Germline CDR1 is DFQATT and CDR2 is SNEGSKA (reference sequence). Trimming removed 4 bases at V and 5 bases at J, with 23 bases between. CDR3 length equals 16 residues. The CDR3 nucleotides read TGCAGTGCTAAAGGGGTCGAGGGGAACCTGAGGGAGACCCAGTACTTC. This codes for CSAKGVEGNLRETQYF.

This clonotype was seen at least ten times. The genes are TRBV20-1 and TRBJ2-1, with 9 bases aligning to TRBD1. The CDR3 totals 15 residues. The J segment lost 5 bases and the V segment lost 3 bases, leaving 8 bases of the junction unmatched. The germline CDR1 and CDR2 sequences are DFQATT and SNEGSKA (reference sequence). CDR3 sequence: CSARPGQGSDNEQFF. The DNA for the CDR3 is TGCAGTGCTAGGCCGGGACAGGGATCCGACAATGAGCAGTTCTTC.

In DNA, the CDR3 is TGTGCCAGCAGCTGGGAACAGCGGAGCACAGATACGCAGTATTTT. Protein product: CASSWEQRSTDTQYF. The genes are TRBV7-2 and TRBJ2-3, with D possibly matching TRBD2 (5 bases). The V end was cut by 4 bases, the J end by 0 bases, with 11 bases between. There are 15 residues in the CDR3. Germline V gene sequence: CDR1 SGHTA, CDR2 FQGNSA.

This clonotype turned up a few times. V and J are TRBV6-2 or TRBV6-3 and TRBJ2-1, with 12 bases lining up with TRBD2. The germline gives CDR1 MNHEY, CDR2 SVGEGT. The V gene end was trimmed by 0 bases and the J gene end by 10 bases; junction bases not matched to a gene: 7. The CDR3 totals 16 residues. The DNA for the CDR3 is TGTGCCAGCAGTTACTCGGCTAGCGGGAGGGTGAGAGAGCAGTTCTTC. This codes for CASSYSASGRVREQFF.

This clonotype showed up just a few times. J is TRBJ2-5 and V is TRBV18; D possibly matches TRBD1 or TRBD2 (5 bases each). The CDR3 extends over 16 amino acids. With 4 bases removed from V and 8 bases from J, the gap between germline ends came to 23 bases. CDR1 is KGHSH, CDR2 LQKENI, per germline. The CDR3 DNA reads as TGTGCCAGCTCACTGTACCGAACCCCCGGGACCTCAACCCAGTACTTC. It specifies CASSLYRTPGTSTQYF.

This clonotype came up a few times. The chain has TRBV18 and TRBJ1-2, with TRBD1 matching over 8 bases. Germline V CDR1 and CDR2: KGHSH, LQKENI. Trimming at V came to 3 bases and at J to 7 bases, leaving 16 bases not matched to a gene. The CDR3 extends over 17 amino acids. The CDR3 nucleotides are TGTGCCAGCTCACCCAGCGGGACAGGAGCTTTCGGAGGTGGCTACACCTTC. This encodes CASSPSGTGAFGGGYTF.

The rearrangement uses TRBV29-1 and TRBJ2-7; tentatively, D is TRBD2 (6 bases). V gave up 6 bases and J gave up 1 base, with 16 bases separating them. Germline V gene lookup returns CDR1 SQVTM and CDR2 ANQGSEA. CDR3 length: 14 residues. DNA for the CDR3: TGCAGCGTGGGGGGAGCAACCTCTTCCTACGAGCAGTACTTC. It codes for CSVGGATSSYEQYF.

The V gene is TRBV18, the J gene TRBJ1-1; D not resolved. V was shortened by 3 bases and J by 2 bases, with 7 bases between the two germline ends. The V gene's germline CDR1 is KGHSH and CDR2 LQKENI. The CDR3 sequence is 13 residues long. DNA of the CDR3: TGTGCCAGCTCACCGGCGGCAAACACTGAAGCTTTCTTT. Amino acid sequence: CASSPAANTEAFF.

The J gene is TRBJ2-4, the V gene TRBV29-1, with D uncertain. V was cut by 6 bases and J by 0 bases, with 18 bases left in between. This CDR3 spans 16 amino acids. Germline V gene data show CDR1 as SQVTM and CDR2 as ANQGSEA. CDR3 sequence reads: CSVRVSGSGAKNIQYF. The CDR3 DNA follows: TGCAGCGTAAGGGTTTCCGGGTCGGGAGCCAAAAACATTCAGTACTTC.

The V call is TRBV12-3 or TRBV12-4, the J call TRBJ2-4; possible D gene TRBD2, 6 bases. V lost 6 bases, J lost 9 bases, and 18 bases lay in between. This CDR3 is built from 14 residues. The CDR3 sequence is CASSFSVGRGIQYF. The DNA for the CDR3 is TGTGCCAGCAGCTTCTCGGTTGGGCGGGGCATTCAGTACTTC.

The rearrangement uses TRBV7-2 and TRBJ1-5; D is uncertain. Trimming took 4 bases from V and 6 from J, leaving 13 bases between them. This CDR3 is built from 14 residues. Germline V CDR1 and CDR2: SGHTA, FQGNSA. CDR3: CASSSNTVGQPQHF. The CDR3 nucleotides are TGTGCCAGCAGCTCTAATACCGTTGGTCAGCCCCAGCATTTT.

The rearrangement uses TRBV18 and TRBJ1-1; 9 bases map to TRBD1. V lost 6 bases and J lost 5; bases outside the gene matches: 13. The germline V gene has CDR1 KGHSH and CDR2 LQKENI. The CDR3 has 16 amino acids. DNA for the CDR3: TGTGCCAGCTCTAGGGACAGGGAGGCCCTGGGGACTGAAGCTTTCTTT. It codes for CASSRDREALGTEAFF.

This clonotype has just a few counts. V gene TRBV20-1 combines with J gene TRBJ2-7; maybe TRBD2 (5 bases). The V end lost 5 bases, the J end lost 9 bases, and 17 bases lay between the germline ends. The germline CDR1 and CDR2 sequences are DFQATT and SNEGSKA (reference sequence). This CDR3 comprises 12 residues. CDR3 DNA: TGCAGTGCTCTCCAGATCGAGGGCGTGCAGTACTTC. Amino acids: CSALQIEGVQYF.

This clonotype occurred a few times. V usage is TRBV29-1 and J usage is TRBJ2-3, with a tentative D call TRBD1 (6 bases). The CDR3 is made up of 12 amino acids. V lost 6 bases to trimming and J lost 1 base, with 8 bases between them. Germline CDR1 SQVTM, CDR2 ANQGSEA. The CDR3 DNA is TGCAGCGTCGCAGGGGGCACAGATACGCAGTATTTT. It is translated as CSVAGGTDTQYF.

There are a few counts of this clonotype. This sequence joins TRBV6-5 and TRBJ2-1, with D possibly TRBD2 on 6 matching bases. Per germline, CDR1 MNHEY and CDR2 SVGAGI. CDR3 length: 16 residues. V was pared by 0 bases and J by 8 bases, with 17 bases between. CDR3 sequence reads: CASSYSKTAGHDEQFF. The CDR3 bases are TGTGCCAGCAGTTACTCGAAAACGGCGGGGCATGATGAGCAGTTCTTC.

V is TRBV7-9 and J is TRBJ1-2; TRBD1 aligns across 8 bases. Looked up from germline, CDR1 is SEHNR and CDR2 is FQNEAQ (reference sequence). The CDR3 is 16 residues long. V trimming: 5 bases; J trimming: 3 bases; junction bases outside the gene matches: 11. In DNA, the CDR3 is TGTGCCAGCAGCCTTAACAGGGGGTTGGTGGACTATGGCTACACCTTC. It encodes CASSLNRGLVDYGYTF.

This clonotype has a handful of counts. The CDR3 DNA is TGCGCCAGCAGCCAAGTGTCGGACTCGGCGCAGTATTTT. It codes for CASSQVSDSAQYF. The genes are TRBV4-3 and TRBJ2-3, with a possible D match to TRBD2 (5 bases). The CDR3 length is 13 residues. CDR1 and CDR2 (germline): LGHNA, YSLEER. The germline V and J ends were trimmed by 1 base and 10 bases, with 12 bases remaining between them.

The V call is TRBV7-2, the J call TRBJ2-7, with 10 bases matching TRBD1. The germline gives CDR1 SGHTA, CDR2 FQGNSA. The J segment lost 4 bases and the V segment lost 4 bases, leaving 7 bases of the junction unmatched. The CDR3 totals 15 residues. The CDR3 sequence is CASSSRQGALYEQYF. CDR3 sequence (DNA): TGTGCCAGCAGCTCCAGACAGGGGGCGCTTTACGAGCAGTACTTC.